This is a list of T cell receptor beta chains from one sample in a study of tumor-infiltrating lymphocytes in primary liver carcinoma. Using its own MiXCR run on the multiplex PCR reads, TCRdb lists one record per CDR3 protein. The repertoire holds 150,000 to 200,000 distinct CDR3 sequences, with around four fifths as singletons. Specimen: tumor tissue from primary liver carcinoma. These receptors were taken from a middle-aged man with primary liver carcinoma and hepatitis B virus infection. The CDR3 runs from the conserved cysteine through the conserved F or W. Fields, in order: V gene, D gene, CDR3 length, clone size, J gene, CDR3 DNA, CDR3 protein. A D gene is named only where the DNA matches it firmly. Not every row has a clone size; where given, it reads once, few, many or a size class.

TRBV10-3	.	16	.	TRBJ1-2	TGTGCCATCAGTGAGTCAACAGGGCTCTCCGCATATAGCTTCACCTTC	CAISESTGLSAYSFTF
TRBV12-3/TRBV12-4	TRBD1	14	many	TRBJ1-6	TGTGCCAGCAGTCTCACAGGGGGCAAGGCACCCCTCCACTTT	CASSLTGGKAPLHF
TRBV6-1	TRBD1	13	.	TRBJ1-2	TGTGACAGCATTACGGGACAGTCATATGGCTACACCTTC	CDSITGQSYGYTF
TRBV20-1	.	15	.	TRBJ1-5	TGCAGTGGTAGAGAGTCCGGACACTCTGATCAGCCCCAGCATTTT	CSGRESGHSDQPQHF
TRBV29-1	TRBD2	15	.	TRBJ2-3	TGCAGCACCAGGCCGCGGGAGAGGGCCACAGATACGCAGTATTTT	CSTRPRERATDTQYF
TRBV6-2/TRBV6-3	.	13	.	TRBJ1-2	TGTGTCACCAGTTATGGCAGCAACTATGGCTACACCTTC	CVTSYGSNYGYTF
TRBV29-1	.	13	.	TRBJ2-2	TGCAGCGTGGACACGGGGAACATCGGGGAGTTGTTTTTT	CSVDTGNIGELFF
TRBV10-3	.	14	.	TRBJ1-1	TGTGCCAACAGGGACTGGCAGGGGTACACTGAAGCTTTCTTT	CANRDWQGYTEAFF
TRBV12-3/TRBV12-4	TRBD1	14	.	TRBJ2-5	TGTGCCAGCAGTTCCGACAGGGAACAAGAGACCCATTACTTC	CASSSDREQETHYF
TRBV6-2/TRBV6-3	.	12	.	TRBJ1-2	TGTGCCAACAGCCCAACAGTCTATGACTACACCTTC	CANSPTVYDYTF
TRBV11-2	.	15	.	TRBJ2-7	TGTACCAGCAGTTTAGCGACCAGGGAGTTTTACGAGCAGTACTTC	CTSSLATREFYEQYF
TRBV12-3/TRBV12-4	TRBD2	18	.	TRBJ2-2	TGTGCCAGGAGTTTAGGGGCTGGCGGGAGGGCCTGGACCGGGGAGCTGTTTTTT	CARSLGAGGRAWTGELFF
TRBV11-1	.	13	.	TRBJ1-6	TGTGCCAGAAGCCGGACACTGGTTTTACGCCTCCACTTT	CARSRTLVLRLHF
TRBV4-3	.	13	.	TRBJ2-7	TGCGTAAGCAGCCAAGTTGGGGAGTCCGAGAAGTACTTC	CVSSQVGESEKYF
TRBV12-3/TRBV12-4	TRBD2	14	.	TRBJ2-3	TGTGTCAGTAGTCCGGGGACTAGACCAGATACGCAGTATTTT	CVSSPGTRPDTQYF
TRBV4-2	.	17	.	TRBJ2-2	TGTGCCAGCAGCCAAGGGGTCCTAGTGGGAGATTTCAGGGAGCTGTTTTTT	CASSQGVLVGDFRELFF
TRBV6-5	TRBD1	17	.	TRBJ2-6	TGTACCAGTAGTTCCTGGACAGGCAGCACTGGGGCCAACGTCCTGACTTTC	CTSSSWTGSTGANVLTF
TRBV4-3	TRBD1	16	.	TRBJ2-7	TGCGCCAGCAGCCAATTCGGGACAGGGGAATCCTATGAGCAGTACTTC	CASSQFGTGESYEQYF
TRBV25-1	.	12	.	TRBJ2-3	TGTGCCAGCAGTGAATTGGGGGATACGTGGTATTTT	CASSELGDTWYF
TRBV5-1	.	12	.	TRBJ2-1	TGCGCCAGCAGCTTGGTCAGGGACGAGCAATTCTTC	CASSLVRDEQFF
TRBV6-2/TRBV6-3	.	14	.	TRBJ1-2	TGTACCAGCAGTGCCTCGATAGGCCTGGGGGGCTACACCTTC	CTSSASIGLGGYTF
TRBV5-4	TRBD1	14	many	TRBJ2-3	TGTGCCAGCAACAAGGACAGGGGTGGGGATACGCAGTATTTT	CASNKDRGGDTQYF
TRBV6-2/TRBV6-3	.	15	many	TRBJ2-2	TGTGCCAGCAGTTACACCGGGGCCGCATACGGGGAGCTGTTTTTT	CASSYTGAAYGELFF
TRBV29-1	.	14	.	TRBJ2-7	TGCAGCGTGGCCTGGACAAAAAGCTCCTACGAGCAGTACTTC	CSVAWTKSSYEQYF
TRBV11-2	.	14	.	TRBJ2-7	TGTGCCAGCAGCCTTTGGGTCTATCGGGACGAGCAGTATTTC	CASSLWVYRDEQYF
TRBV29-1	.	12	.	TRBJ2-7	TGCAGCGTTGTGGCAGGGACACTCGAGCAATACTTC	CSVVAGTLEQYF
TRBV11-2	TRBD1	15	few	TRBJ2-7	TGTGCCAGCTGCTTACGATGGACAGGGGAAAGCGAGCAGTACTTT	CASCLRWTGESEQYF
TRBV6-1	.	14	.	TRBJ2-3	TGTGCCAGCAGTTTATCCCTCGGGGCAGATAAGCAGTATTTT	CASSLSLGADKQYF
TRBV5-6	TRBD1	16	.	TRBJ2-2	TGTGCCAGCAGTGTACCGGGACAGGGGAACACCGGGGGGCTGTTTTTT	CASSVPGQGNTGGLFF
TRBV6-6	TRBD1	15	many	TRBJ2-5	TGTGCCAGCAGTTACTCGGGGACAGTCAAAGAGACCCAGTACTTC	CASSYSGTVKETQYF
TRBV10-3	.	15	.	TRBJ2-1	TGTGCCATCAGTGAGTCATCAGGGCCTTACCATGAGCAGTTCTTC	CAISESSGPYHEQFF
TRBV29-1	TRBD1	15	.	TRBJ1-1	TGCAGCGTCGCCCCGGGACAGGACATGGGCACTGAAGTTTTCTTT	CSVAPGQDMGTEVFF
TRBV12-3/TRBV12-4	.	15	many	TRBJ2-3	TGTGCCAGCAGTCCCTTCGCCTCGTTCTCAGATACGCAGTATTTT	CASSPFASFSDTQYF
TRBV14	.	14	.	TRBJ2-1	TGTGCCAACAGCCAAAATCTCGACACCAGTGAGCAGTTATTC	CANSQNLDTSEQLF
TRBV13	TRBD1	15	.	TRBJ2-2	TGTGCCAGCAGCGCCCGGGACAGATACACAGGGGAGCTGTTATTT	CASSARDRYTGELLF
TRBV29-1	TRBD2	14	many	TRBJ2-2	TGCAGCGCCTCGGGACTAGCGGGACTTGGGGAGCTGTTTTTT	CSASGLAGLGELFF
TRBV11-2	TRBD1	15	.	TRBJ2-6	TGTGCCAGGAGCTTGGACAGGGCTGGGGCCAACGTCCCCACTTTC	CARSLDRAGANVPTF
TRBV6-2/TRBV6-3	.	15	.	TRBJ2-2	TGTGCCAGCATTTGGGCAGCCTCGAACACCGGGGAGCCGTTTTTT	CASIWAASNTGEPFF
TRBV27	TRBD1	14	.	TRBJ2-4	TGTGTCAGCAGTTTCTCCGGGACAGGGAAGACTCAGTACTTC	CVSSFSGTGKTQYF
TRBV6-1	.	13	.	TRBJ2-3	TGTGCCAGCAGCCACGGCGGTAATCAGCCCCAGTATTTT	CASSHGGNQPQYF
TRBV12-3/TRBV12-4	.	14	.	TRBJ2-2	TGTGCCAGCAGTTACTCCGTGGGCACCGGGAAGGTGCTTTTT	CASSYSVGTGKVLF
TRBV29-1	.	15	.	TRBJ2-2	TGCAGCGTTGGCATTAGCGCGGAGAACACCGGGGAGCTGTTTTTT	CSVGISAENTGELFF
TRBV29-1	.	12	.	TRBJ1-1	TGCAACGTTGAATCCGAGGTCACTGAACCTTTCTTT	CNVESEVTEPFF
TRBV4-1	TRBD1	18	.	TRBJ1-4	TGCGCCATCAGCCAAGCGGCGGGACAGGGTGGAACTAATGAAAAACTGTTTTTT	CAISQAAGQGGTNEKLFF
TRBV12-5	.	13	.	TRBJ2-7	TGTATCAGTGAGGGGACCGGTTCCTACGAGCACTACTTC	CISEGTGSYEHYF
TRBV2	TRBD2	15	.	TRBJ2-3	TGTGCCAGTATGGGGACTAGTAGACCCACAGATACGCAGTATTTT	CASMGTSRPTDTQYF
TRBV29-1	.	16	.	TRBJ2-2	TGCAGCGTTGAAAAGCCCCTGGGGACCAACACCGGGGGGCTGTTATTT	CSVEKPLGTNTGGLLF